The entry below describes one TCR beta chain. CDR1 and CDR2 from the germline V gene are MNHEY and SMNVEV (reference sequence). This CDR3 has 15 residues. Unmatched junction bases numbered 5, after V lost 3 bases and J lost 5 bases. The data stem from a study of blood T cell repertoires in COVID-19. The table came from immunoSEQ multiplex PCR; TCRdb's copy has only in-frame clones and leaves some out. The sample holds 95,000 to 110,000 clones; around 84% are singletons and the top ten take approximately 12%. The sequenced material came from peripheral blood. The chain has TRBV27 and TRBJ1-5; TRBD1 aligns across 9 bases. The receptor's source is a human donor in a cohort sampled during active COVID-19. In DNA form, the CDR3 reads TGTGCCAGCAGTTTTCGGGACAGGGCCCATCAGCCCCAGCATTTT. This gives the protein CASSFRDRAHQPQHF.